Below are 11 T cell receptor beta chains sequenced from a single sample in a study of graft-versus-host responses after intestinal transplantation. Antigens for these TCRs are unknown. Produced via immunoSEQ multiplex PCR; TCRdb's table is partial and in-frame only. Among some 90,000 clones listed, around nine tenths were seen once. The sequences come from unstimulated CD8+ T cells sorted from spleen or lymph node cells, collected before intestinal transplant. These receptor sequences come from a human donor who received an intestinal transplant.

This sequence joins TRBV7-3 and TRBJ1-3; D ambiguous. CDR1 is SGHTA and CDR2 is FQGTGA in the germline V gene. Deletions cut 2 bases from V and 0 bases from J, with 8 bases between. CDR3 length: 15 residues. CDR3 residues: CASSLGPSSGNTIYF. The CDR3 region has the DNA TGTGCCAGCAGCTTAGGGCCGAGCTCTGGAAACACCATATATTTT.

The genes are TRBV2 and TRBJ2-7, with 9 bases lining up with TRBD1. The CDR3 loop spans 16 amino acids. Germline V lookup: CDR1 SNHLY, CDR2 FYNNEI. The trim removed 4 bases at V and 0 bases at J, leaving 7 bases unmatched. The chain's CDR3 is CASSVFRDRVSYEQYF. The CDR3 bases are TGTGCCAGCAGTGTATTTAGGGACAGGGTCTCCTACGAGCAGTACTTC.

CDR3 residues: CASSLSGGPGELFF. The CDR3 DNA reads TGTGCCAGCAGCTTATCTGGGGGCCCCGGGGAGCTGTTTTTT. The chain uses TRBV7-3 and TRBJ2-2; D is perhaps TRBD1 (6 bases). The V gene lost 2 bases and the J gene lost 6 bases, with 10 bases spanning the gap. Germline V CDR1 and CDR2: SGHTA, FQGTGA. The CDR3 runs 14 residues.

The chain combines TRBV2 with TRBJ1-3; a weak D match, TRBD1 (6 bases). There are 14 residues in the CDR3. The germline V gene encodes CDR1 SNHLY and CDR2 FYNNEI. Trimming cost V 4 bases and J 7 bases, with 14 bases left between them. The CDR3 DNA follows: TGTGCCAGCAGTGTGGACAGTAATGATAACACCATATATTTT. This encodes CASSVDSNDNTIYF.

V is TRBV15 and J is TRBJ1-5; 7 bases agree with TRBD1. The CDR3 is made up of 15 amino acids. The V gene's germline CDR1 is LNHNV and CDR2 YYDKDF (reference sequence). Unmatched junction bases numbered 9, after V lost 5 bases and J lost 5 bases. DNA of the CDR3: TGTGCCACCAGCCCTTTAGACAGGGAAGATCAGCCCCAGCATTTT. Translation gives CATSPLDREDQPQHF.

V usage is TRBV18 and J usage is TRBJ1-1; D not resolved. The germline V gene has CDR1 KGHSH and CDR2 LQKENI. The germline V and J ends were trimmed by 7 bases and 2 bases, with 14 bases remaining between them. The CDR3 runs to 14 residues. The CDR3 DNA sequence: TGTGCCAGCTTCGGAACGGAGGGTAACACTGAAGCTTTCTTT. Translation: CASFGTEGNTEAFF.

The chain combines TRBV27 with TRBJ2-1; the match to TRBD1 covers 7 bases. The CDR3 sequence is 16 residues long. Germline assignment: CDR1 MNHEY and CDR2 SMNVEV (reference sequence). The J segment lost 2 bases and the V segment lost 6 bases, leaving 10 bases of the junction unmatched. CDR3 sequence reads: CASSPGSGQTYNEQFF. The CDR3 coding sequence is TGTGCCAGCAGCCCCGGGTCGGGACAGACCTACAATGAGCAGTTCTTC.

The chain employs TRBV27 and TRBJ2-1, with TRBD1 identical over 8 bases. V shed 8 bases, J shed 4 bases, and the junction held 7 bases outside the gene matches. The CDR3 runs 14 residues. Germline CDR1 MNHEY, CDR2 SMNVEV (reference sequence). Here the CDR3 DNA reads TGTGCCAGCGGACTGACAGGGGAATACAATGAGCAGTTCTTC. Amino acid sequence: CASGLTGEYNEQFF.

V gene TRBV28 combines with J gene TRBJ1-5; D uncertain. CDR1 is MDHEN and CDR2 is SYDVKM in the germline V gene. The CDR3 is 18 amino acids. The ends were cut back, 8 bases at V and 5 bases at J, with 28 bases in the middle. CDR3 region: CASLGVLFAARIDQPQHF. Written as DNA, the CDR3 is TGTGCCAGCCTCGGAGTGTTATTCGCGGCGCGGATCGATCAGCCCCAGCATTTT.

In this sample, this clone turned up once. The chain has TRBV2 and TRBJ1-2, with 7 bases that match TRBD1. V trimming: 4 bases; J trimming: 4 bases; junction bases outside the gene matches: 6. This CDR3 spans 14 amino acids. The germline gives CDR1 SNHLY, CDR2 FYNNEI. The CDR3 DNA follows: TGTGCCAGCAGTGGGACAGGTGAGGCCTATGGCTACACCTTC. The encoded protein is CASSGTGEAYGYTF.

CDR3: CASSLGWTAEYNEKLFF. DNA of the CDR3: TGCGCCAGCAGCTTGGGGTGGACAGCCGAGTATAATGAAAAACTGTTTTTT. The chain combines TRBV5-1 with TRBJ1-4; maybe TRBD1 (6 bases). Trimming removed 0 bases from V and 4 bases from J, with 16 bases in between. There are 17 residues in the CDR3. Germline V gene sequence: CDR1 SGHRS, CDR2 YFSETQ.